This TCR beta chain was sequenced in a study of shared clonotypes between healthy human individuals. Whole-study results and caveats: Across a handful of donors, naive CD4 shared roughly 5.1%, naive CD8 under 4%, memory CD4 roughly 2.3%, memory CD8 approximately 0.4%.

This CDR3 contains 14 residues. V lost 6 bases, J lost 4 bases, and 14 bases lay in between. Germline-derived CDR1 and CDR2 are SEHNR and FQNEAQ (reference sequence). Only in-frame clones appear in the TCRdb table, and some are missing; sequencing was by immunoSEQ multiplex PCR. Of fewer than 3 million clones listed, about nine tenths were seen once; the top ten hold around 0.35%. Notes on this clone: Its antigen is still unknown.

The clonotype originates from a man younger than 35 in good health. Some clones in this sample may be carry-over from other donors' samples. The chain is built from TRBV7-9 and TRBJ2-3; possibly TRBD1 or TRBD2 for D (5 bases each). The sequenced sample was naive CD4+ T cells from PBMCs. Subset reported: CD45RA+ positively selected. In nucleotides, the CDR3 is TGTGCCAGCAGACTCGTGGGGGACGCAGATACGCAGTATTTT. This gives the protein CASRLVGDADTQYF.